This record looks at one TCR beta chain sequence and its context. The antigen is not known. This sample stems from a study of Ad26.COV2.S vaccination and SARS-CoV-2 variants. Study as a whole: Intramuscular Ad26.COV2.S at 5x10^10 or 1x10^11 viral particles. Overall study results and limits: Analyses that measured TCR breadth and depth may have underestimated total T cell responses. Non-spike TCR breadth did not differ much between vaccine and placebo recipients. Placebo recipients showed lower spike-specific TCR breadth than vaccinees.

The treatment denotes: about 20 received Ad26.COV2.S at low or high dose, single or two shots; 5 received placebo; per-sample allocation not given. Sample collection was performed on day 63 after the first vaccine or placebo injection. Here immunoSEQ multiplex PCR was the method, and the copy in TCRdb shows in-frame clones only, minus some. The sample yields approximately 450,000 clones, around nine tenths seen once. V gave up 2 bases and J gave up 3 bases, with 8 bases separating them. CDR1 and CDR2 from the germline V gene are KGHSH and LQKENI. The CDR3 spans 13 residues. The chain combines TRBV18 with TRBJ2-7; D is uncertain. The material was peripheral blood, obtained in a trial of Ad26.COV2.S vaccine versus placebo. This receptor was identified in a person between 18 and 65 years old who received the Ad26.COV2.S COVID-19 vaccine or a placebo. DNA for the CDR3: TGTGCCAGCTCACCAGATTCCAACTACGAGCAGTACTTC. Translation: CASSPDSNYEQYF. The full variable domain, in which reference TRBV18 and TRBJ2-7 provide the parts outside the CDR3, is NAGVMQNPRHLVRRRGQEARLRCSPMKGHSHVYWYRQLPEEGLKFMVYLQKENIIDESGMPKERFSAEFPKEGPSILRIQQVVRGDSAAYFCASSPDSNYEQYFGPGTRLTVT.